This entry describes one T cell receptor (beta chain). Antigen specificity is unknown. This record comes from a study of T cells in Graves' hyperthyroidism and ophthalmopathy. Study-level points and caveats: Through a model of 13 V-J features, ophthalmopathy was separated from stable hyperthyroidism.

If no ophthalmopathy progression occurred within 18 months, Graves' hyperthyroidism was stable. Lactation, pregnancy, other autoimmune disease or uncontrolled infection led to exclusion of patients. The diagnostic basis comprised clinical symptoms, serum thyroxine and TRAb, thyroid ultrasound and orbital computed tomography. Researchers amplified the TCR beta CDR3 regions from RNA transcripts. Initially, a first-round RT-PCR of the TCR CDR3 employed the HTBI primer set. In TCRdb, the multiplex PCR reads were re-called with MiXCR into one record per CDR3 protein. The data contain some 600,000 distinct CDR3 sequences, about 45% of them singletons. The CDR3 sequence is 14 residues long. J was trimmed by 2 bases and V by 4 bases; bases with no gene match: 5. From germline, CDR1 is DFQATT and CDR2 SNEGSKA (reference sequence).

The receptor's source is a woman aged 18-30 years with Graves' hyperthyroidism. The sequencing input was peripheral blood or thyroid tissue (not recorded which). The V call is TRBV20-1, the J call TRBJ1-1; 9 bases match TRBD1. The DNA for the CDR3 is TGCAGTGCTACAAGACAGGGGGTAAACACTGAAGCTTTCTTT. This sequence encodes CSATRQGVNTEAFF.